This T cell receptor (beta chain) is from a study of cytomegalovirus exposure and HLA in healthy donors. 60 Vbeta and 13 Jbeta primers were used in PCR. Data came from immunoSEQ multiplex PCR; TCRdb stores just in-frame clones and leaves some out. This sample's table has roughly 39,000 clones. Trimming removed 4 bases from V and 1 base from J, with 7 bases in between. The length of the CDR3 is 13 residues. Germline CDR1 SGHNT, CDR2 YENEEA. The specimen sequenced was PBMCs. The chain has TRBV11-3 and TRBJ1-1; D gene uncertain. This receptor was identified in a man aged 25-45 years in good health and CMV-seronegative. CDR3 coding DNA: TGTGCCAGCAGCTCCCGGGAGAACACTGAAGCTTTCTTT. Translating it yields CASSSRENTEAFF. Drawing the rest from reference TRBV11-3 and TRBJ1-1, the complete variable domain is EAGVVQSPRYKIIEKKQPVAFWCNPISGHNTLYWYLQNLGQGPELLIRYENEEAVDDSQLPKDRFSAERLKGVDSTLKIQPAELGDSAVYLCASSSRENTEAFFGQGTRLTVV.